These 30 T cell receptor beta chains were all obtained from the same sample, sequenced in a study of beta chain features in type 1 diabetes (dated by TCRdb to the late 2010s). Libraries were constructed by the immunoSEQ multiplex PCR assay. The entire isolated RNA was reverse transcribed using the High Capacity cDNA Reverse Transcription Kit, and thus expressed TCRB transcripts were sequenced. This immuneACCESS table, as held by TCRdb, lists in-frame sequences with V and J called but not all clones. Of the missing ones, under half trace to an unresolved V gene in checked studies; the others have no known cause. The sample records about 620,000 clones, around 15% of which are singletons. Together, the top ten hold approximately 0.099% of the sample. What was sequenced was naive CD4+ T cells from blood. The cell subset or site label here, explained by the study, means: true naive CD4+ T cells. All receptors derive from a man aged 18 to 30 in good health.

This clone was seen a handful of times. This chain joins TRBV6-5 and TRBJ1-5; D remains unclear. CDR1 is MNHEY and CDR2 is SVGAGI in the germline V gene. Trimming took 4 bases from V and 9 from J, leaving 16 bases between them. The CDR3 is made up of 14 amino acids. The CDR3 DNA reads TGTGCCAGCAGTTCCGCCGACAAATCCATGCCCCAGCATTTT. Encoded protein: CASSSADKSMPQHF.

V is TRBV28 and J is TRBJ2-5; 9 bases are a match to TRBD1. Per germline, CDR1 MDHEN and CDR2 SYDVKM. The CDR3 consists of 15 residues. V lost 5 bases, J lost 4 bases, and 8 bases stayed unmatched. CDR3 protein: CASSGPGQGLETQYF. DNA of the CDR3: TGTGCCAGCAGTGGACCGGGACAGGGATTAGAGACCCAGTACTTC. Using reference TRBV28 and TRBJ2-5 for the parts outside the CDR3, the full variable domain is DVKVTQSSRYLVKRTGEKVFLECVQDMDHENMFWYRQDPGLGLRLIYFSYDVKMKEKGDIPEGYSVSREKKERFSLILESASTNQTSMYLCASSGPGQGLETQYFGPGTRLLVL.

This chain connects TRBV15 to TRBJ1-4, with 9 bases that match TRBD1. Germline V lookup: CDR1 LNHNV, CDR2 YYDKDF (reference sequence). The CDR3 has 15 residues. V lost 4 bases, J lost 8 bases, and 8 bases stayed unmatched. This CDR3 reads CATSTLTGGEEKLFF. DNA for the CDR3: TGTGCCACCAGCACCTTGACAGGGGGAGAGGAAAAACTGTTTTTT.

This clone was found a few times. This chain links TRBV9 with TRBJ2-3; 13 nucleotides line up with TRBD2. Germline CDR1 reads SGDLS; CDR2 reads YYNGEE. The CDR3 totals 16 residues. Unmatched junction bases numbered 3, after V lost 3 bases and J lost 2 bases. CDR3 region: CASSGGLAGPTDTQYF. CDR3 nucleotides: TGTGCCAGCAGCGGGGGACTAGCGGGACCCACAGATACGCAGTATTTT.

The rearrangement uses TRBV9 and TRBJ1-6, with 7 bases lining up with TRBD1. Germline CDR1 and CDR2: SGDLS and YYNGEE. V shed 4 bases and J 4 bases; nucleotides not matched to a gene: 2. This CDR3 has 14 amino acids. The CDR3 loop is CASSSRGYNSPLHF. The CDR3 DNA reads TGTGCCAGCAGCTCCAGGGGGTATAATTCACCCCTCCACTTT.

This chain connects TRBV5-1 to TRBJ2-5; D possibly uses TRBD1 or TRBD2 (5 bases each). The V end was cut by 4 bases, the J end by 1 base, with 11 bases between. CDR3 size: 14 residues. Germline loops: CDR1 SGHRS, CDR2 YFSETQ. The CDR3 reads CASSRWGTQETQYF. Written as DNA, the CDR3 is TGCGCCAGCAGCAGGTGGGGGACCCAAGAGACCCAGTACTTC.

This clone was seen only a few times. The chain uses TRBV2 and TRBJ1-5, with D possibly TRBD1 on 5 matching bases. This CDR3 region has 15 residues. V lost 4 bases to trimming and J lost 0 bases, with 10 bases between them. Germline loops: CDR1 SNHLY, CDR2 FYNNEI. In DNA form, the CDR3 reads TGTGCCAGCAGTGCAACAGGTTTTAGCAATCAGCCCCAGCATTTT. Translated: CASSATGFSNQPQHF.

CDR3 amino acids: CASSPQLSGHEQYF. The CDR3 DNA is TGTGCCAGCAGCCCCCAGTTGTCTGGCCACGAGCAGTACTTC. This chain links TRBV7-2 with TRBJ2-7; D remains unclear. This CDR3 has 14 residues. V lost 5 bases, J lost 5 bases, and 16 bases lay in between. CDR1 is SGHTA and CDR2 is FQGNSA in the germline V gene.

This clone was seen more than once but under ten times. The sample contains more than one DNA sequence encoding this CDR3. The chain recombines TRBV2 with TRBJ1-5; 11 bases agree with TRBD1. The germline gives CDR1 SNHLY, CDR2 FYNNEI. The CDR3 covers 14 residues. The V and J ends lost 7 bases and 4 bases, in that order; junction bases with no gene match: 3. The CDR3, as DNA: TGTGCCAGCACAGGACAGGGGGCGAATCAGCCCCAGCATTTT. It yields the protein CASTGQGANQPQHF.

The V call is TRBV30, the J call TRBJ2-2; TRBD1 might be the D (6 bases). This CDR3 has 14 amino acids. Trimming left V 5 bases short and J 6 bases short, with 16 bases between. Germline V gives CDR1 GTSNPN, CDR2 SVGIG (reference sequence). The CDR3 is CAWSELTGSGELFF. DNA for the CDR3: TGTGCCTGGTCTGAATTAACAGGGTCCGGGGAGCTGTTTTTT.

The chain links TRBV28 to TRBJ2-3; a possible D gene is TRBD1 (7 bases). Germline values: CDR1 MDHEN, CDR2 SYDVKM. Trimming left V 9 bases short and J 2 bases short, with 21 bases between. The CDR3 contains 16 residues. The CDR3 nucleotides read TGTGCCAGTCCCCGCCCCGGAGGGGGCCCCACAGATACGCAGTATTTT. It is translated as CASPRPGGGPTDTQYF.

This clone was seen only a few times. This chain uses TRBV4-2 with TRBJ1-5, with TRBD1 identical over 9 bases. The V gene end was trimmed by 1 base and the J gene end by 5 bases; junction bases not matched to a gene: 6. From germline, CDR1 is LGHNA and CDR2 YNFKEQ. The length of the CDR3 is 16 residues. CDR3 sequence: CASSQGRDRADQPQHF. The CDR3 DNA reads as TGTGCCAGCAGCCAAGGCCGGGACAGGGCCGATCAGCCCCAGCATTTT.

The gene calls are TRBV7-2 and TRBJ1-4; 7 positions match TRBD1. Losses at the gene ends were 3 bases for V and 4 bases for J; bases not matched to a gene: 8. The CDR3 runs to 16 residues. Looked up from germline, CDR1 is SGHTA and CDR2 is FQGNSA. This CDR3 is CASSFGPGQRNEKLFF. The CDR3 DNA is TGTGCCAGCAGCTTCGGCCCGGGACAGCGTAATGAAAAACTGTTTTTT.

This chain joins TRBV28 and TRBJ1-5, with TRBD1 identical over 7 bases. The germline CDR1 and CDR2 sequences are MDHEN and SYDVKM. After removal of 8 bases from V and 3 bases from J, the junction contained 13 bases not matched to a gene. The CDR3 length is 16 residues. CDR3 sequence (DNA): TGTGCCAGCCTCTTAGGAGGGGGCCGTTTCAATCAGCCCCAGCATTTT. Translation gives CASLLGGGRFNQPQHF.

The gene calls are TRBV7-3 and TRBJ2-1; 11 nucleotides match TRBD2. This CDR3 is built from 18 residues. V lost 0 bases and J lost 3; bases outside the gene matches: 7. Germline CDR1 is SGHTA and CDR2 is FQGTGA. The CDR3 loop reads CASSLTRLAGSSYNEQFF. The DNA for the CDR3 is TGTGCCAGCAGCTTAACACGACTAGCGGGGAGTAGCTACAATGAGCAGTTCTTC.

This chain's CDR3 is CASSAQVEEGELFF. CDR3 sequence (DNA): TGTGCCAGCAGCGCCCAGGTGGAGGAGGGGGAGCTGTTTTTT. The gene calls are TRBV9 and TRBJ2-2; a possible D gene is TRBD2 (5 bases). The CDR3 loop spans 14 amino acids. In germline, CDR1 is SGDLS, CDR2 YYNGEE. V was cut by 3 bases and J by 8 bases, with 14 bases left in between.

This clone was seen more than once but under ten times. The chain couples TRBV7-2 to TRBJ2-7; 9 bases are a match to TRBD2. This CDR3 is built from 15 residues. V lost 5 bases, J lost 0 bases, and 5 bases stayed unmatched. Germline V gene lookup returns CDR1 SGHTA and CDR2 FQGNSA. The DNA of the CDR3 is TGTGCCAGCAGCCCTCTAGCGGGACTCTCCTACGAGCAGTACTTC. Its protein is CASSPLAGLSYEQYF.

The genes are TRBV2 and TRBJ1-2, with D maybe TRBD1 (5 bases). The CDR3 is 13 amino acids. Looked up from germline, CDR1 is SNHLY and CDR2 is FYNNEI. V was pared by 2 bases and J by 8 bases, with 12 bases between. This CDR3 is CASSERGFSGYTF. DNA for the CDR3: TGTGCCAGCAGTGAAAGGGGATTTAGCGGCTACACCTTC. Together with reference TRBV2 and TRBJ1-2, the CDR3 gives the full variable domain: EPEVTQTPSHQVTQMGQEVILRCVPISNHLYFYWYRQILGQKVEFLVSFYNNEISEKSEIFDDQFSVERPDGSNFTLKIRSTKLEDSAMYFCASSERGFSGYTFGSGTRLTVV.

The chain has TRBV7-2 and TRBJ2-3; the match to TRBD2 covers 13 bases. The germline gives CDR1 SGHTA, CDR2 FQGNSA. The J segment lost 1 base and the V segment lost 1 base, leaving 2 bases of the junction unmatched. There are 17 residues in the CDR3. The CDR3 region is CASSLGTSGGGTDTQYF. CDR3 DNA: TGTGCCAGCAGCTTAGGCACTAGCGGGGGGGGCACAGATACGCAGTATTTT.

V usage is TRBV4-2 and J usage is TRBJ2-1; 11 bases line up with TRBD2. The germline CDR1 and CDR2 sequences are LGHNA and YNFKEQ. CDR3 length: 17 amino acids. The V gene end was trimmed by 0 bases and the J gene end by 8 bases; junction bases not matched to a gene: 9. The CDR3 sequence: CASSQDTTSGVWDEQFF. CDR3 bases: TGTGCCAGCAGCCAAGACACGACTAGCGGGGTCTGGGATGAGCAGTTCTTC.

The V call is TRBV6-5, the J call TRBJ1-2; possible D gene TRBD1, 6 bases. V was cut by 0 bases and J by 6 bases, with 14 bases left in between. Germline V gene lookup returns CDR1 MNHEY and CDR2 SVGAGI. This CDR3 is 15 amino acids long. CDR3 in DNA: TGTGCCAGCAGTTACTCGTCCCGGGGGCTAAATGGCTACACCTTC. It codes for CASSYSSRGLNGYTF.

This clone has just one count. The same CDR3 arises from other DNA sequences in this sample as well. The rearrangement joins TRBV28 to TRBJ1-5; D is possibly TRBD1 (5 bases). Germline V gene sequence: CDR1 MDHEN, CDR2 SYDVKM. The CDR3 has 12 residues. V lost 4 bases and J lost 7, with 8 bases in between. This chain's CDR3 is CASSSRGQPQHF. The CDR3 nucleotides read TGTGCCAGCAGTTCTCGGGGCCAGCCCCAGCATTTT. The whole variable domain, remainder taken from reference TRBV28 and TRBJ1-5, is DVKVTQSSRYLVKRTGEKVFLECVQDMDHENMFWYRQDPGLGLRLIYFSYDVKMKEKGDIPEGYSVSREKKERFSLILESASTNQTSMYLCASSSRGQPQHFGDGTRLSIL.

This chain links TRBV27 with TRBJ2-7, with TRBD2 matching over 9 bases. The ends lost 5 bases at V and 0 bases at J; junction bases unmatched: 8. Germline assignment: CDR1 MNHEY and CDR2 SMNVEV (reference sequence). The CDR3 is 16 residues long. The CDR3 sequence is CASSVHSGGRSYEQYF. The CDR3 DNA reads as TGTGCCAGCAGTGTACATAGCGGGGGACGCTCCTACGAGCAGTACTTC.

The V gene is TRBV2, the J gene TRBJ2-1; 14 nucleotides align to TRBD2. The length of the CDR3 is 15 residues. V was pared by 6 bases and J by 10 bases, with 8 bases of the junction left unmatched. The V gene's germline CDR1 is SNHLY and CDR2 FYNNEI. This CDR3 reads CASRGLAGGRGEQFF. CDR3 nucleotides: TGTGCCAGCAGAGGACTAGCGGGGGGCCGAGGCGAGCAGTTCTTC. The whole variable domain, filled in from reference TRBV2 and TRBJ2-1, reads EPEVTQTPSHQVTQMGQEVILRCVPISNHLYFYWYRQILGQKVEFLVSFYNNEISEKSEIFDDQFSVERPDGSNFTLKIRSTKLEDSAMYFCASRGLAGGRGEQFFGPGTRLTVL.

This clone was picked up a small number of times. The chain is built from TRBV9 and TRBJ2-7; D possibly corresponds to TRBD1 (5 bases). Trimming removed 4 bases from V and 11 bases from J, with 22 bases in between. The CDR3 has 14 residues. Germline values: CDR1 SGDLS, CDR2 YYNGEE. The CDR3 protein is CASSPGHTGAWEYF. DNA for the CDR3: TGTGCCAGCAGCCCCGGCCATACAGGAGCCTGGGAGTACTTC.

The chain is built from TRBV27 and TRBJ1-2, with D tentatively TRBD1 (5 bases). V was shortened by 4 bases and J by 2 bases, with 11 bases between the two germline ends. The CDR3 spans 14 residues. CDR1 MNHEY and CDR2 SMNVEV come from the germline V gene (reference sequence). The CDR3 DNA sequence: TGTGCCAGCAGTTCGCCGGGACGGAACTATGGCTACACCTTC. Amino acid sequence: CASSSPGRNYGYTF.

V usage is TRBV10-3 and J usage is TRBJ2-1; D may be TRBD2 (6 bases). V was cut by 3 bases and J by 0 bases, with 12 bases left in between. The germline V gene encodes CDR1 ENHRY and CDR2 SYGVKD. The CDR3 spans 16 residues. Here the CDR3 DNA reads TGTGCCATCAGTGATATAGCGGTGGGCTCCTACAATGAGCAGTTCTTC. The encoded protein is CAISDIAVGSYNEQFF.

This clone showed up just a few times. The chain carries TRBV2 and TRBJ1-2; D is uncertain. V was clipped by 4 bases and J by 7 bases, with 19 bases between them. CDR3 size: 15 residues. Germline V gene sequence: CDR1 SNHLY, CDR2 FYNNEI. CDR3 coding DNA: TGTGCCAGCAGTGTCGGGATCGGAGGGTCCGCTGGCTACACCTTC. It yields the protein CASSVGIGGSAGYTF.

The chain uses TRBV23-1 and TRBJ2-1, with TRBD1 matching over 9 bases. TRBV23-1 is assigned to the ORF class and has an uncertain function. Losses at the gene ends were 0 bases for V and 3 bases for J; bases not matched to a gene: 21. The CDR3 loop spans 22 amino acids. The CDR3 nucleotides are TGCGCCAGCAGTCAATCTACCGGGACAGGGAGGGCTAGCGGCCCACTCTACAATGAGCAGTTCTTC. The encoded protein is CASSQSTGTGRASGPLYNEQFF.

This CDR3 reads CASSPVILDTGELFF. The DNA of the CDR3 is TGTGCCAGCAGCCCCGTGATTCTCGACACCGGGGAGCTGTTTTTT. The chain couples TRBV7-3 to TRBJ2-2; D is uncertain. V was pared by 5 bases and J by 3 bases, with 13 bases between. CDR1 and CDR2 (germline): SGHTA, FQGTGA. The CDR3 totals 15 residues. The full variable domain, rest sourced from reference TRBV7-3 and TRBJ2-2, is GAGVSQTPSNKVTEKGKYVELRCDPISGHTALYWYRQSLGQGPEFLIYFQGTGAADDSGLPNDRFFAVRPEGSVSTLKIQRTERGDSAVYLCASSPVILDTGELFFGEGSRLTVL.